This TCR beta chain originates from a study of identical twins. J gave up 9 bases and V 3 bases, and 11 bases lay outside the gene matches. The CDR3 has 16 amino acids. TCRdb used MiXCR to reprocess the 5' RACE reads, holding one entry per CDR3 protein. The data contain around 960,000 distinct CDR3 sequences, roughly an eighth of them singletons. Broader study findings: Within monozygotic twins, out-of-frame TCR alpha sharing was underestimated by the models. Conclusions were drawn cross-sectionally by statistical analysis, without following the same donors.

Among all donors, each was a healthy Caucasian. There are many counts of this clonotype. Antigen unknown. The sample was also reused in another study, on yellow fever vaccine responses in identical twins.

Specimen: PBMCs. The sequence was collected from a woman aged 18-30 years in good health. The chain employs TRBV12-3 or TRBV12-4 and TRBJ2-1; 10 bases map to TRBD2. CDR3 coding DNA: TGTGCCAGCAGTTTTAGCGGGGGGAAAGGGATAGGTGAGCAGTTCTTC. Translating it yields CASSFSGGKGIGEQFF.